These 4 T cell receptor beta chains were all obtained from the same sample, sequenced in a study of OX40 agonist ivuxolimab in advanced cancers. Sequencing was performed with immunoSEQ multiplex PCR; in TCRdb, only in-frame clones are kept and a portion is missing. In the table there are around 84,000 clones, roughly 90% of which are singletons. The source was CD4+ or CD8+ T cells sorted from blood, collected in a trial of the OX40 agonist ivuxolimab. These receptors all stem from an adult with an advanced solid tumor such as melanoma, head and neck, liver or kidney cancer.

This clone was seen a single time. The J gene is TRBJ2-1, the V gene TRBV7-9; D gene unclear. CDR1 and CDR2 from the germline V gene are SEHNR and FQNEAQ (reference sequence). The CDR3 is 15 amino acids. Trimming took 6 bases from V and 0 from J, leaving 12 bases between them. CDR3 DNA: TGTGCCAGCAGTCTCCTGAAGGGCTCCTACAATGAGCAGTTCTTC. Translating it yields CASSLLKGSYNEQFF.

The rearrangement uses TRBV6-5 and TRBJ1-6; D unclear. CDR3 length: 12 residues. Germline V gene data show CDR1 as MNHEY and CDR2 as SVGAGI. Trimming took 6 bases from V and 6 from J, leaving 6 bases between them. The CDR3 here is CASSQINSPLHF. The CDR3 DNA reads as TGTGCCAGCAGCCAGATTAATTCACCCCTCCACTTT.

This clone was recorded once. The V and J genes are TRBV9 and TRBJ2-2; D might be TRBD2 (6 bases). Trimming cost V 1 base and J 1 base, with 8 bases left between them. CDR1 is SGDLS and CDR2 is YYNGEE in the germline V gene. The CDR3 loop spans 15 amino acids. This chain's CDR3 is CASSVTGGNTGELFF. The CDR3 region has the DNA TGTGCCAGCAGCGTAACCGGGGGGAACACCGGGGAGCTGTTTTTT.

The chain has TRBV10-2 and TRBJ2-1; D remains unclear. This CDR3 comprises 13 residues. The ends were cut back, 8 bases at V and 6 bases at J, with 14 bases in the middle. From germline, CDR1 is WSHSY and CDR2 SAAADI. CDR3 coding DNA: TGCGCCAGCGGGCTAGGGTTACGCAATGAGCAGTTCTTC. Protein sequence: CASGLGLRNEQFF.